The rows below give T cell receptor beta chains drawn from one sample of a study of cytomegalovirus exposure and HLA in healthy donors. The repertoire was sequenced with immunoSEQ multiplex PCR; TCRdb's copy has only in-frame clones and lacks some. The sample yields about 330,000 clones, 75% to 90% seen once. The sample taken for sequencing was PBMCs. Receptor source: a young woman in good health and CMV-seronegative. Both conserved end residues are trimmed from each CDR3. The listing skips clone size in some rows; elsewhere it reads once, few, many or a size class.

CDR3 protein	clone size	V gene	J gene
ASSLIGGDYYEQY	NA	TRBV7-8	TRBJ2-7
ASSQGTGGAYEQY	NA	TRBV4-2	TRBJ2-7
ASISRDRGRTNEKLF	NA	TRBV28	TRBJ1-4
ASSYGGYGNTIY	NA	TRBV6-5	TRBJ1-3
ASSLPPGPQH	once	TRBV7-3	TRBJ1-5
ASSSKPSGRAGKQY	NA	TRBV28	TRBJ2-3
ASSATGVQSGEQY	NA	TRBV5-4	TRBJ2-7
ASSSANRGTATQY	NA	TRBV27	TRBJ2-5
ASSFPTSGSSTDTQY	NA	TRBV7-2	TRBJ2-3
ASSYRVAGQNEQF	NA	TRBV2	TRBJ2-1
ASSFRDRGFNTEAF	NA	TRBV7-6	TRBJ1-1
ASSRSGMNTEAF	once	TRBV18	TRBJ1-1
ASSPDSLNTEAF	NA	TRBV27	TRBJ1-1
ASSRGNYGYT	NA	TRBV25-1	TRBJ1-2
ASSLLGEENTGELF	NA	TRBV5-8	TRBJ2-2